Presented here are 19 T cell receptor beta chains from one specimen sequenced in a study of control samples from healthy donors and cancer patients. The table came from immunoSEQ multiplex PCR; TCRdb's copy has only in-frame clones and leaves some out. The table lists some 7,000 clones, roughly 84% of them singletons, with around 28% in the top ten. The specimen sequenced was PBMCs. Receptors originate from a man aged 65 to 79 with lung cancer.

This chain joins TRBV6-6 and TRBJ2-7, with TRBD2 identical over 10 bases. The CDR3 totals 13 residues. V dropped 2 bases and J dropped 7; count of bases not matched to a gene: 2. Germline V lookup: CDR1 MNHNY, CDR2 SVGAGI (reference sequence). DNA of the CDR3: TGTGCCAGCAGTTACCTACTAGCGGGGGAGCAGTACTTC. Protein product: CASSYLLAGEQYF.

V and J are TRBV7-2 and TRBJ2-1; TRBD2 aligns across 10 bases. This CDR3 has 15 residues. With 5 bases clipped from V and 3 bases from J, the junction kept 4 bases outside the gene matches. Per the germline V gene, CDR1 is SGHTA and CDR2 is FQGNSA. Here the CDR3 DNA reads TGTGCCAGCAGCACCCTAGCGGGAGTCTACAATGAGCAGTTCTTC. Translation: CASSTLAGVYNEQFF.

DNA for the CDR3: TGTGCCAGCAGTTTTAGGAGGGACAATGAGCAGTTCTTC. Translated: CASSFRRDNEQFF. The rearrangement joins TRBV28 to TRBJ2-1; weak D call: TRBD2 (6 bases). V was shortened by 3 bases and J by 5 bases, with 8 bases between the two germline ends. Germline lookup yields CDR1 MDHEN and CDR2 SYDVKM. This CDR3 has 13 amino acids. Using reference TRBV28 and TRBJ2-1 for the parts outside the CDR3, the full variable domain is DVKVTQSSRYLVKRTGEKVFLECVQDMDHENMFWYRQDPGLGLRLIYFSYDVKMKEKGDIPEGYSVSREKKERFSLILESASTNQTSMYLCASSFRRDNEQFFGPGTRLTVL.

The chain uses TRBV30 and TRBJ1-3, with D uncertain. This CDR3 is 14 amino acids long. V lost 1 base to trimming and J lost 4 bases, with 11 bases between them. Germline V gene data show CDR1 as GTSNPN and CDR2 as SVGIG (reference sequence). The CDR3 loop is CAWSAATGGNTIYF. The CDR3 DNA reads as TGTGCCTGGAGTGCCGCGACCGGGGGAAACACCATATATTTT.

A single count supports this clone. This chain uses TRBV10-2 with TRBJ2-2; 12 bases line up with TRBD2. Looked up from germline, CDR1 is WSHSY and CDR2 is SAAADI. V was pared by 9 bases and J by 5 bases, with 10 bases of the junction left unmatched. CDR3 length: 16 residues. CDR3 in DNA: TGCGCCAGTGGGCCTAGCGGGAGGGCCTGGACCGGGGAGCTGTTTTTT. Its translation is CASGPSGRAWTGELFF.

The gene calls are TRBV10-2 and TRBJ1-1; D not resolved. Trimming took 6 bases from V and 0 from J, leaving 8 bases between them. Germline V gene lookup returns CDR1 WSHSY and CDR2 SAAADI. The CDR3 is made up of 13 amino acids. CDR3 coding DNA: TGCGCCAGCAGAGGTCGTATGAACACTGAAGCTTTCTTT. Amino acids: CASRGRMNTEAFF.

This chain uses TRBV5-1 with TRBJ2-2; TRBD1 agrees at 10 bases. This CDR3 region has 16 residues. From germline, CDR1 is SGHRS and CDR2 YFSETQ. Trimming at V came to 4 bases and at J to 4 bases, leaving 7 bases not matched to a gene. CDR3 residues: CASSPGQGKITGELFF. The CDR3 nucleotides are TGCGCCAGCAGCCCGGGACAGGGGAAGATCACCGGGGAGCTGTTTTTT.

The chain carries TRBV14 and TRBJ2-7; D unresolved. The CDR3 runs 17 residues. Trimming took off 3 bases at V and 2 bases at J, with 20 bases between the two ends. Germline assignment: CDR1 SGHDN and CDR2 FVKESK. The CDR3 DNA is TGTGCCAGCAGCCAGCTGGTCTCGCCGGCAGGTACCTACGAGCAGTACTTC. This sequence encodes CASSQLVSPAGTYEQYF.

The CDR3 loop reads CASSTRVSREDEQFF. For the CDR3, the DNA is TGTGCCAGTAGTACAAGGGTCAGCCGGGAGGATGAGCAGTTCTTC. The V call is TRBV19, the J call TRBJ2-1; 7 bases fit TRBD2. CDR3 length: 15 residues. The junction had 11 bases not matched to a gene; V was cut back by 4 bases and J by 8 bases. Germline values: CDR1 LNHDA, CDR2 SQIVND (reference sequence).

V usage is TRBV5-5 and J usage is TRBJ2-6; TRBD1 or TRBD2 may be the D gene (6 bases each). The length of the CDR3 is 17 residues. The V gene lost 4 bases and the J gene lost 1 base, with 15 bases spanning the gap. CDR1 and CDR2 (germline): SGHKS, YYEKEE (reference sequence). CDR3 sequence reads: CASSPLGGSSGANVLTF. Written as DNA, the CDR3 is TGTGCCAGCAGCCCTCTGGGGGGCAGTTCTGGGGCCAACGTCCTGACTTTC.

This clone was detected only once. CDR3 amino acids: CASSYMEPGQGGFTQYF. CDR3 DNA: TGTGCCAGCAGTTACATGGAACCGGGACAAGGGGGTTTCACGCAGTATTTT. V and J are TRBV6-2 or TRBV6-3 and TRBJ2-3, with D possibly TRBD1 on 6 matching bases. The germline V gene has CDR1 MNHEY and CDR2 SVGEGT. This CDR3 spans 17 amino acids. V was pared by 2 bases and J by 9 bases, with 24 bases between.

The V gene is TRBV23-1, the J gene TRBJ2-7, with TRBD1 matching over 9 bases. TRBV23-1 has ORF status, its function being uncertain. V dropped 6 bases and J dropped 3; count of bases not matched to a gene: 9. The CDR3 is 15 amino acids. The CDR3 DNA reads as TGCGCCAGCAGGGGGGGCACAGGGGGCCTCTACGAGCAGTACTTC. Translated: CASRGGTGGLYEQYF.

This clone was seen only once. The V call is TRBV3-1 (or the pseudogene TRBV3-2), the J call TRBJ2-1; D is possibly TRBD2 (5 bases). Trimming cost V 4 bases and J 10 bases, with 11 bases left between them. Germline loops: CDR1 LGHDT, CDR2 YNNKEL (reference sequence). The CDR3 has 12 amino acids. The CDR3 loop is CASSLRGGEQFF. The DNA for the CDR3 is TGTGCCAGCAGCCTCCGAGGAGGAGAGCAGTTCTTC.

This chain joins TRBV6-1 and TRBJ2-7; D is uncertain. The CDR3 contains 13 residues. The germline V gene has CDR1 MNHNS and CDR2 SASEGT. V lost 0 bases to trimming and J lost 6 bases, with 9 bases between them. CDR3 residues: CASSEARGIEQYF. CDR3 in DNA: TGTGCCAGCAGTGAAGCGCGAGGTATCGAGCAGTACTTC.

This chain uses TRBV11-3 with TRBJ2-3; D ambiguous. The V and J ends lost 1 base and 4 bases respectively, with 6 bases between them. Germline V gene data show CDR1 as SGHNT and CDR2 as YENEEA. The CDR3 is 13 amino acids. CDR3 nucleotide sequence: TGTGCCAGCAGCTTAGGGTCCCCAGATACGCAGTATTTT. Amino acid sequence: CASSLGSPDTQYF.

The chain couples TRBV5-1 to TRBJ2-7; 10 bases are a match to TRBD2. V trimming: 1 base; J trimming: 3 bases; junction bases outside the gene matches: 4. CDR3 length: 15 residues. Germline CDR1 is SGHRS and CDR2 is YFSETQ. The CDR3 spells CASSLRSSGSYEQYF. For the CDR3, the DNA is TGCGCCAGCAGCTTGAGGTCTAGCGGGAGCTACGAGCAGTACTTC.

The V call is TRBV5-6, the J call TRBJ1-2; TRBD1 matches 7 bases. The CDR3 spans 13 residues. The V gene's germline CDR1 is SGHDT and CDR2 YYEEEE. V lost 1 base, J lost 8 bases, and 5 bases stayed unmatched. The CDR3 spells CASSLSQGSGYTF. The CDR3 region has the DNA TGTGCCAGCAGCTTGTCACAGGGGAGCGGCTACACCTTC.

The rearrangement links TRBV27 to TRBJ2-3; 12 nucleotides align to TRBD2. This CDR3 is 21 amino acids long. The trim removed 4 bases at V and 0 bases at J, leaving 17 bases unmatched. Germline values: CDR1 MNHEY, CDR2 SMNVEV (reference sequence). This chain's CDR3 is CASSSYGLAGTLSTSTDTQYF. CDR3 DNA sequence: TGTGCCAGCAGTTCCTACGGACTAGCGGGGACGTTAAGTACTAGCACAGATACGCAGTATTTT.

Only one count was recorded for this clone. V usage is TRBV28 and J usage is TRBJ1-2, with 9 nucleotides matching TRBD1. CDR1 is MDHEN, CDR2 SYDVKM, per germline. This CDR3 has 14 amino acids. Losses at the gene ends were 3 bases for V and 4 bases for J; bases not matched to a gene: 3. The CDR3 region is CASSFDRGTYGYTF. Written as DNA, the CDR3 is TGTGCCAGCAGTTTTGACAGGGGGACCTATGGCTACACCTTC.